Listed here are 5 T cell receptor beta chains from one sample, sequenced in a study of blood T cell repertoires in COVID-19. Measured with immunoSEQ multiplex PCR; TCRdb has only the in-frame clones, and not every one. This table has under 200,000 clones, under 95% appearing once. The sequenced sample consisted of peripheral blood. The receptors were sampled from a man younger than 35 with acute or convalescent COVID-19.

The chain employs TRBV2 and TRBJ2-7; 8 bases line up with TRBD2. The V gene end was trimmed by 5 bases and the J gene end by 4 bases; junction bases not matched to a gene: 10. Germline loops: CDR1 SNHLY, CDR2 FYNNEI. The CDR3 loop spans 15 amino acids. CDR3 nucleotides: TGTGCCAGCAGTCCAGACGGGAGGGCGAGGTACGAGCAGTACTTC. Translating it yields CASSPDGRARYEQYF.

V is TRBV4-1 and J is TRBJ2-1, with D possibly being TRBD1 (5 bases). The V end was cut by 0 bases, the J end by 5 bases, with 5 bases between. The germline CDR1 and CDR2 sequences are MGHRA and YSYEKL. This CDR3 is 13 amino acids long. DNA of the CDR3: TGCGCCAGCAGCCAAGAACAGGACAATGAGCAGTTCTTC. Its translation: CASSQEQDNEQFF.

The chain links TRBV5-4 to TRBJ2-3; maybe TRBD1 (5 bases). From germline, CDR1 is SGHNT and CDR2 YYREEE (reference sequence). V shed 5 bases and J shed 6 bases, with 19 bases lying between them. This CDR3 region has 15 residues. The CDR3 DNA follows: TGTGCCAGCAGTTCACAGAGGCAGGGTACGGATACGCAGTATTTT. Translated: CASSSQRQGTDTQYF.

The chain is built from TRBV5-1 and TRBJ1-2, with TRBD1 as a possible D gene (5 bases). Looked up from germline, CDR1 is SGHRS and CDR2 is YFSETQ. The length of the CDR3 is 15 residues. The germline V and J ends were trimmed by 4 bases and 2 bases, with 15 bases remaining between them. For the CDR3, the DNA is TGCGCCAGCAGCCCCATTACGGAGGGGAACTATGGCTACACCTTC. Amino acid sequence: CASSPITEGNYGYTF.

This chain links TRBV24-1 with TRBJ2-2; 9 bases align to TRBD2. J was trimmed by 1 base and V by 5 bases; bases with no gene match: 1. The germline V gene has CDR1 KGHDR and CDR2 SFDVKD. The CDR3 is 15 residues long. DNA of the CDR3: TGTGCCACCAGTGTTAGCGGGAGGAACACCGGGGAGCTGTTTTTT. Its protein is CATSVSGRNTGELFF.